One sample yielded the 5 T cell receptor beta chains listed below, sequenced in a study of identical twins. MiXCR, applied by TCRdb to the 5' RACE reads, yields one record per CDR3 protein. The table has 400,000 to 500,000 distinct CDR3 sequences, approximately 17% seen once. Source material: naive T cells sorted from blood. All receptors come from a man aged 45-65 years in good health.

This clonotype has ten or more counts. The CDR3 nucleotides are TGTGCCAGCAGCTTGGTTGGCCAGGGGGGCAGGCTTCAGCAGTACTTC. Residues: CASSLVGQGGRLQQYF. The V gene is TRBV5-4, the J gene TRBJ2-7; perhaps TRBD1 as D (7 bases). The CDR3 is 16 amino acids. V lost 0 bases to trimming and J lost 8 bases, with 21 bases between them. CDR1 and CDR2 from the germline V gene are SGHNT and YYREEE (reference sequence).

This clonotype was found a few times. The V gene is TRBV6-1, the J gene TRBJ2-4; D not resolved. The CDR3 is made up of 15 amino acids. Per the germline V gene, CDR1 is MNHNS and CDR2 is SASEGT. Trimming took 2 bases from V and 4 from J, leaving 12 bases between them. The CDR3 coding sequence is TGTGCCAGCAGTGAACTGCCTTGGGCAAAAAACATTCAGTACTTC. Protein sequence: CASSELPWAKNIQYF.

V usage is TRBV5-1 and J usage is TRBJ2-1, with 7 nucleotides matching TRBD2. CDR1 is SGHRS, CDR2 YFSETQ, per germline. Trimming at V came to 0 bases and at J to 10 bases, leaving 13 bases not matched to a gene. There are 16 residues in the CDR3. This chain's CDR3 is CASSLAVSSGAQEQFF. DNA for the CDR3: TGCGCCAGCAGCTTGGCGGTATCTAGCGGAGCCCAAGAGCAGTTCTTC. The whole variable domain, remainder taken from reference TRBV5-1 and TRBJ2-1, is KAGVTQTPRYLIKTRGQQVTLSCSPISGHRSVSWYQQTPGQGLQFLFEYFSETQRNKGNFPGRFSGRQFSNSRSEMNVSTLELGDSALYLCASSLAVSSGAQEQFFGPGTRLTVL.

This clonotype was seen a few times. J is TRBJ2-1 and V is TRBV11-2; 10 bases agree with TRBD1. Germline V gene lookup returns CDR1 SGHAT and CDR2 FQNNGV. V gave up 5 bases and J gave up 0 bases; unmatched junction bases: 4. The CDR3 contains 16 residues. The CDR3 region is CASSPRDRGSYNEQFF. The CDR3 coding sequence is TGTGCCAGCAGCCCCCGGGACAGGGGCTCCTACAATGAGCAGTTCTTC.

There are a few counts of this clonotype. This rearrangement joins TRBV29-1 to TRBJ2-1, with D uncertain. The CDR3 contains 12 residues. The ends were cut back, 4 bases at V and 6 bases at J, with 10 bases in the middle. The germline V gene encodes CDR1 SQVTM and CDR2 ANQGSEA. This CDR3 is CSVGELGNEQFF. The CDR3 DNA reads TGCAGCGTTGGCGAATTGGGCAATGAGCAGTTCTTC.